One TCR beta chain is described in this entry. Study processing details: Nucleated cell number was recorded as an estimate derived from reference gene primer amplification. Assay: immunoSEQ multiplex PCR; the TCRdb copy retains only in-frame clones and omits some. V and J calls and clone size are as listed in that table; D and trimming were resolved from the DNA. The table has roughly 150,000 clones, around 85% seen once; the top ten hold 6.5% to 9%. While infection was still active, Seattle patients were enrolled and then followed longitudinally. This entry belongs to a study of blood T cell repertoires in COVID-19. Across the study: Material from acute and convalescent COVID-19 was sourced from the United States, Italy and Spain. PBMCs, B-cell-depleted T cells, or T cells provided the cDNA or gDNA that made up the material.

Trimming took 7 bases from V and 6 from J; bases not matched to a gene: 8. In germline, CDR1 is MNHEY, CDR2 SVGAGI. The CDR3 is made up of 15 amino acids. The V and J genes are TRBV6-5 and TRBJ2-2; 10 positions match TRBD1. This TCR came from a woman over 75 with COVID-19, enrolled during active disease. The sample was peripheral blood. For the CDR3, the DNA is TGTGCCAGCAAATGGGACAGGGGTCGGTCCGGGGAGCTGTTTTTT. Encoded protein: CASKWDRGRSGELFF.